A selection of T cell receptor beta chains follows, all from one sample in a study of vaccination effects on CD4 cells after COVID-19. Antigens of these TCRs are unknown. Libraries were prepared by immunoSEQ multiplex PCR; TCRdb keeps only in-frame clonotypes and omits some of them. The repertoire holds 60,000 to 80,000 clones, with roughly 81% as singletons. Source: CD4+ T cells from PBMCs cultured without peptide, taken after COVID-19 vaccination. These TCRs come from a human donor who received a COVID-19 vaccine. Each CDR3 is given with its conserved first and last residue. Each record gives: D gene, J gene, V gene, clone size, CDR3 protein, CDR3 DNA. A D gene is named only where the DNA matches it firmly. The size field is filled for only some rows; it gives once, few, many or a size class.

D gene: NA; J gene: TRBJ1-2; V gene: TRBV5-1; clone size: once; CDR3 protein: CASSRDPPSGYTF; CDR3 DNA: TGCGCCAGCAGCCGGGACCCGCCTAGCGGCTACACCTTC
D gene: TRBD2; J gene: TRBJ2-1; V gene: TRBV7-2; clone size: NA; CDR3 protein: CASSPPGLADNNEQFF; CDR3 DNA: TGTGCCAGCAGCCCGCCCGGACTAGCGGACAACAATGAGCAGTTCTTC
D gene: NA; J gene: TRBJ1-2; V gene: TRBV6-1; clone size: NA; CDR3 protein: CASSEGKYGYTF; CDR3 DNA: TGTGCCAGCAGTGAGGGAAAGTATGGCTACACCTTC
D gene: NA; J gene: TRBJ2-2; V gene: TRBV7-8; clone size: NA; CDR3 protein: CASSLGTDSGELFF; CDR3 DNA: TGTGCCAGCAGCTTGGGGACTGATAGCGGGGAGCTGTTTTTT
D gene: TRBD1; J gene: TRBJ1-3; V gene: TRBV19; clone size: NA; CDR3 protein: CASSIRTGSGNTIYF; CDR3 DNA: TGTGCCAGTAGTATAAGGACAGGGTCTGGAAACACCATATATTTT
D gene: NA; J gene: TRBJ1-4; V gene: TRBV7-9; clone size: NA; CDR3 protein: CASFPAGAGYNEKLFF; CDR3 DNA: TGTGCCAGCTTTCCCGCCGGGGCAGGCTATAATGAAAAACTGTTTTTT
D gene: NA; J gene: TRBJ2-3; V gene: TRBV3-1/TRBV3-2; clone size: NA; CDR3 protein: CASSPNWGTDTQYF; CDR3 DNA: TGTGCCAGCAGCCCTAACTGGGGCACAGATACGCAGTATTTT
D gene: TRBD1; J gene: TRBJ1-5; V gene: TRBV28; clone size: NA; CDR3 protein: CASSSLDRDNQPQHF; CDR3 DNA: TGTGCCAGCAGCTCCCTCGACAGGGACAATCAGCCCCAGCATTTT
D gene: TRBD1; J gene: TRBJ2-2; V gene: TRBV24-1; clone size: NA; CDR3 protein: CATSDPTGDRWGLAGELFF; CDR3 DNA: TGTGCCACCAGTGACCCCACCGGGGACAGGTGGGGCCTGGCCGGGGAGCTGTTTTTT
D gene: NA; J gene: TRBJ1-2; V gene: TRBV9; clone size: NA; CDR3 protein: CASSVDRLGEKLF; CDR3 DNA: TGTGCCAGCAGCGTAGATCGTTTGGGAGAGAAGCTCTTC
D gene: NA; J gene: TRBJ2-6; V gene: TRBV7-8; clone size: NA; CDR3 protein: CASSRVGLRDGANVLTF; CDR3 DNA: TGTGCCAGCAGCCGGGTAGGGCTTAGGGATGGGGCCAACGTCCTGACTTTC
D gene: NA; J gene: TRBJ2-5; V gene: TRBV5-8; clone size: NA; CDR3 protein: CASSTGDRGGETQYF; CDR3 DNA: TGTGCCAGCAGTACGGGAGACAGGGGAGGGGAGACCCAGTACTTC
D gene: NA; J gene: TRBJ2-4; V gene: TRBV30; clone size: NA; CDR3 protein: CAWRMESGKNIQYF; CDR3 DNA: TGTGCCTGGAGAATGGAGTCTGGCAAAAACATTCAGTACTTC
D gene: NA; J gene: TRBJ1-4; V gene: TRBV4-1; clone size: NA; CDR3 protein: CASSQDEDVFRLFF; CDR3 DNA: TGCGCCAGCAGCCAAGACGAGGACGTCTTCCGACTGTTTTTT
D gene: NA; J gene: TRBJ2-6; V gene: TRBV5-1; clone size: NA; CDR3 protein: CASSLASSGANVLTF; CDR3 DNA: TGCGCCAGCAGCTTAGCTAGTTCTGGGGCCAACGTCCTGACTTTC
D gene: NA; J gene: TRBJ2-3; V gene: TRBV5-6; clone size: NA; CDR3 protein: CASSLLSLSTDTQYF; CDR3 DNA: TGTGCCAGCAGCTTGTTAAGCCTGAGCACAGATACGCAGTATTTT
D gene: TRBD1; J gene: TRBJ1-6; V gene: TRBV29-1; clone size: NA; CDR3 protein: CSVAQGAGSPLHF; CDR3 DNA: TGCAGCGTTGCCCAGGGGGCCGGGTCACCCCTCCACTTT
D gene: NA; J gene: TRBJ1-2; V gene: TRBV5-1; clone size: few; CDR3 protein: CASSLVGLMVDYTF; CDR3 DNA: TGCGCCAGCAGCTTGGTGGGTCTTATGGTGGACTACACCTTC
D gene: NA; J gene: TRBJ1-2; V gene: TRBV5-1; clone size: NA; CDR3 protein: CASSLRGNYGYTF; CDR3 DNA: TGCGCCAGCAGCTTGCGTGGTAACTATGGCTACACCTTC
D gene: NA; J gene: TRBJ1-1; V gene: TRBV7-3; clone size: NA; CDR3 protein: CASSLIRGTEAFF; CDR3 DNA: TGTGCCAGCAGCTTAATCCGCGGTACTGAAGCTTTCTTT
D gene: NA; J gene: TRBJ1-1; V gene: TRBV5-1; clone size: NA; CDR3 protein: CASSPGLVNTEAFF; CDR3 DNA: TGCGCCAGCAGCCCTGGGCTGGTCAACACTGAAGCTTTCTTT
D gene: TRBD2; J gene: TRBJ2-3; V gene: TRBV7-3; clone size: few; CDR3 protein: CASSSPPGPGGGDTQYF; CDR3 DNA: TGTGCCAGCAGCTCCCCTCCCGGCCCCGGCGGGGGAGATACGCAGTATTTT
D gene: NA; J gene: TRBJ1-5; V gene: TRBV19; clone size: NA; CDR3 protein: CASTPPGHNSNQPQHF; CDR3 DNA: TGTGCCAGTACTCCCCCGGGACACAATAGCAATCAGCCCCAGCATTTT
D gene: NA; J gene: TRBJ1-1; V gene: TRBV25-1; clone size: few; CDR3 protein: CASSEFGGRDTEAFF; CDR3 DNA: TGTGCCAGCAGTGAATTCGGGGGGCGAGACACTGAAGCTTTCTTT
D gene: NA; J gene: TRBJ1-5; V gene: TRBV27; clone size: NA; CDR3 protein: CASSVIFELSNQPQHF; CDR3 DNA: TGTGCCAGCTCGGTTATTTTTGAGCTTAGCAATCAGCCCCAGCATTTT
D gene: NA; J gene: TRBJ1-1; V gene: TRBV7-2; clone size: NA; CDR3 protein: CASSLVKGGGFNTEAFF; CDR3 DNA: TGTGCCAGCAGCTTAGTGAAGGGGGGGGGTTTCAACACTGAAGCTTTCTTT
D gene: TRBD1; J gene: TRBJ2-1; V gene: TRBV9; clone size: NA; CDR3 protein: CASSPPPRDRVGEQFF; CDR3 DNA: TGTGCCAGCAGCCCCCCCCCGCGGGACAGGGTGGGTGAGCAGTTCTTC
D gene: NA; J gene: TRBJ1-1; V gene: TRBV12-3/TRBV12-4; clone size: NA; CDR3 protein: CASSLAQFTEAFF; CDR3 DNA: TGTGCCAGCAGTTTGGCACAGTTCACTGAAGCTTTCTTT
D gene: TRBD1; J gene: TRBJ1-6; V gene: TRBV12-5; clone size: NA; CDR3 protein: CASGLDGQGAYDSPLHF; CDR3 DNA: TGTGCTAGTGGTTTGGATGGACAGGGGGCGTATGATTCACCCCTCCACTTT
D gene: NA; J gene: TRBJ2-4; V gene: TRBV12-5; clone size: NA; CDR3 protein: CASGSPVLAKNIQYF; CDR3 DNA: TGTGCTAGTGGTTCCCCAGTACTAGCCAAAAACATTCAGTACTTC
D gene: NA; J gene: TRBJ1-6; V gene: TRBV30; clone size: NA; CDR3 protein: CAWRGLGDNSPLHF; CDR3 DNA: TGTGCCTGGAGGGGCTTGGGCGATAATTCACCCCTCCACTTT
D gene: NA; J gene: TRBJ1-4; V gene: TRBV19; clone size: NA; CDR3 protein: CASSSHLGPEGKLFF; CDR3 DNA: TGTGCCAGTAGTAGCCACCTGGGGCCCGAGGGAAAACTGTTTTTT
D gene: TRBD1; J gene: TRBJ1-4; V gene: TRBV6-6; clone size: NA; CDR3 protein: CASRTGQGAEKLFF; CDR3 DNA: TGTGCCAGCAGAACGGGACAGGGGGCGGAAAAACTGTTTTTT
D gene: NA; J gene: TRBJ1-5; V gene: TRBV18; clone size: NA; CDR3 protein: CASSPPGRGNQPQHF; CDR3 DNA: TGTGCCAGCTCACCACCGGGAAGGGGCAATCAGCCCCAGCATTTT
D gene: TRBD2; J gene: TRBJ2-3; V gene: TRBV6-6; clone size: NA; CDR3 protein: CASSLALAGGSTDTQYF; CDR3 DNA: TGTGCCAGCAGTCTCGCCCTAGCGGGGGGGAGCACAGATACGCAGTATTTT
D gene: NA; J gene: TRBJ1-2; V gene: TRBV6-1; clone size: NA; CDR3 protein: CASSEGYGYTF; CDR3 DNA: TGTGCCAGCAGTGAAGGATATGGCTACACCTTC
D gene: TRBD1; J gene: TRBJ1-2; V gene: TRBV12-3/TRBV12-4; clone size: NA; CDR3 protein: CASSRDRNYGYTF; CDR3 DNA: TGTGCCAGCAGCCGGGACAGGAACTATGGCTACACCTTC
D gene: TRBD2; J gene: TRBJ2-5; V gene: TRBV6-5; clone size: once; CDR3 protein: CASSSLSGGRETQYF; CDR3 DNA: TGTGCCAGCAGTTCCCTAAGCGGGGGAAGAGAGACCCAGTACTTC
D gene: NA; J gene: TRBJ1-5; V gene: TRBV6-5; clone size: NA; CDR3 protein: CASSYPRGGNQPQHF; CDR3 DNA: TGTGCCAGCAGTTACCCCCGGGGGGGCAATCAGCCCCAGCATTTT
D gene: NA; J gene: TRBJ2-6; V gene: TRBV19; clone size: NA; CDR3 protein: CASSIRSGVRSGANVLTF; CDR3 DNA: TGTGCCAGTAGTATACGGTCAGGGGTGCGCTCTGGGGCCAACGTCCTGACTTTC
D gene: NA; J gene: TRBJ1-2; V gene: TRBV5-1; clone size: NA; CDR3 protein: CASSPQQELYGYTF; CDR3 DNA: TGCGCCAGCAGCCCACAACAGGAACTCTATGGCTACACCTTC
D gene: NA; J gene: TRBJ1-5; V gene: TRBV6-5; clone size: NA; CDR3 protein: CASRADRSSNQPQHF; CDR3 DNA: TGTGCCAGCAGGGCCGACAGGTCAAGCAATCAGCCCCAGCATTTT
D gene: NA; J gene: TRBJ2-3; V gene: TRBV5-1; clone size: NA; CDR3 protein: CATSTGVSGGSDTQYF; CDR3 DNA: TGCGCCACCAGTACGGGGGTGTCAGGGGGAAGCGATACGCAGTATTTT
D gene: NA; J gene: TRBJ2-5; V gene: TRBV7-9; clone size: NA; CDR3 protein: CASSFWQGVQETQYF; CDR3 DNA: TGTGCCAGCAGCTTTTGGCAGGGAGTCCAAGAGACCCAGTACTTC
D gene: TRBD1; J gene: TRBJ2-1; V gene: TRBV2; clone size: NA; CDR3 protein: CASRRETGGHNEQFF; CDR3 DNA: TGTGCCAGCAGGCGAGAAACAGGGGGACACAATGAGCAGTTCTTC
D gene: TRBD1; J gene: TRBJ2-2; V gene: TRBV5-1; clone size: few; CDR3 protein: CASSARTGSTGELFF; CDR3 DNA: TGCGCCAGCAGCGCCAGGACAGGGAGCACCGGGGAGCTGTTTTTT
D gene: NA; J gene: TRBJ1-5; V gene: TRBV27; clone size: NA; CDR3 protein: CASRVLGFSNQPQHF; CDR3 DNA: TGTGCCAGCAGGGTTTTGGGATTTAGCAATCAGCCCCAGCATTTT
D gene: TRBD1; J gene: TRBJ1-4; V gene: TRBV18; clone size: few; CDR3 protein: CASSQNRGQNFNEKLFF; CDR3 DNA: TGTGCCAGCTCCCAAAACAGGGGCCAGAACTTTAATGAAAAACTGTTTTTT
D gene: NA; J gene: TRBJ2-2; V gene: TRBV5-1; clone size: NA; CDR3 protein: CASSLDRENTGELFF; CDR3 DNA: TGCGCCAGCAGCTTGGATAGGGAGAACACCGGGGAGCTGTTTTTT